This T cell receptor beta chain was identified in a study of T cell repertoires in cytomegalovirus infection. Germline values: CDR1 SEHNR, CDR2 FQNEAQ (reference sequence). CDR3 length: 15 residues. Trimming stripped 7 bases from V and 1 base from J, with 13 bases between. The table lists this clonotype with many counts. TCRdb ran MiXCR on the reads and lists one entry per CDR3 protein. Found here are roughly 300,000 distinct CDR3 sequences, about 23% of them singletons; the top ten hold roughly 13%. The receptor was isolated from a human donor in good health (CMV status not recorded). Some clones in this sample may be carry-over from other donors' samples. The rearrangement links TRBV7-9 to TRBJ2-2; D remains ambiguous. The sequenced sample consisted of PBMCs. The CDR3 loop is CASTPSEVNTGELFF. DNA for the CDR3: TGTGCCAGCACCCCCTCGGAAGTGAACACCGGGGAGCTGTTTTTT.